This T cell receptor (beta chain) was captured by sequencing in a study of CD8 T cells in ankylosing spondylitis (dated by TCRdb to about 2017). Context from the whole study: T cell receptor beta repertoires were profiled in healthy donors and ankylosing spondylitis patients so that disease-linked TCR variants could be found. Peripheral blood samples were taken, and synovial fluid was additionally collected from ankylosing spondylitis patients. The full study cohort was made up of about 25 ankylosing spondylitis patients and approximately 100 healthy donors.

Unmatched junction bases come to 4, with V trimmed by 3 bases and J by 1 base. From the cysteine through the phenylalanine, the CDR3 covers 14 amino acids. Of the read, only the CDR3 DNA is kept; its 42 bases are in frame from base 1. CDR1 SGHRS and CDR2 YFSETQ are derived from the germline V gene. Beyond this particular receptor, the publication reports: A TCR beta motif of several highly homologous amino acid variants appeared characteristic of blood from ankylosing spondylitis patients. The disease-linked clones showed a CD8+ phenotype and occurred at relatively low frequencies in peripheral blood. Some TCR beta motif variants had previously been reported in synovial fluid and blood of reactive arthritis patients, which suggested common disease-initiation mechanisms. Significant enrichment of the disease-linked clones was reported in matched synovial fluid samples from ankylosing spondylitis patients.

Sequencer: Illumina HiSeq 2500. Quantitative 5'-RACE with molecular barcodes was the method used to prepare the TCR beta libraries. In the source study's methods: A new computational method based on a probabilistic model of VDJ rearrangement was used to identify disease-linked TCR variants. TCRdb itself trimmed the public reads at Q25 with fastp, ran MiXCR and retained productive beta chains. Merged by CDR3 protein, the rows form single entries marked with the most common genes and DNA. These V and J calls originate from TCRdb's pipeline instead of the authors' own analysis. A total of around 140,000 distinct CDR3 sequences appear in this sample, roughly an eighth of them only once. Over 4% of the sample is held by the ten biggest clonotypes. This clonotype was observed at least ten times. The target of this receptor is not known. Per-nucleotide qualities are absent, and no much larger clonotype sits a single base away.

The material sequenced was blood, either unsorted or a sorted T cell fraction (not recorded which). This chain is built from TRBV5-1 and TRBJ2-7; 7 junctional bases match TRBD2. This clonotype originated in a female donor with ankylosing spondylitis or in good health (not recorded which). This receptor carries the CDR3 CASSYKRESYEQYF. The nucleotides are TGCGCCAGCAGCTACAAGCGGGAATCCTACGAGCAGTACTTC. Where the CDR3 stops, the reference TRBV5-1 and TRBJ2-7 genes take over; the full variable domain is KAGVTQTPRYLIKTRGQQVTLSCSPISGHRSVSWYQQTPGQGLQFLFEYFSETQRNKGNFPGRFSGRQFSNSRSEMNVSTLELGDSALYLCASSYKRESYEQYFGPGTRLTVT.